One sample yielded the 25 T cell receptor beta chains listed below, sequenced in a study of T-cell memory formation after mild COVID-19. Using its own MiXCR run on the 5' RACE reads, TCRdb lists one record per CDR3 protein. This table holds just over 350,000 distinct CDR3 sequences, roughly an eighth found once. Sample: PBMCs or a T cell subset sorted from them (not recorded which). The origin of the receptors is a young man who had mild COVID-19 (a few samples of this study predate the infection). Cell type and time point are not known.

The rearrangement joins TRBV5-1 to TRBJ2-3, with TRBD1 matching over 9 bases. J gave up 1 base and V 5 bases, and 8 bases lay outside the gene matches. CDR3 length: 16 residues. Germline-derived CDR1 and CDR2 are SGHRS and YFSETQ. The CDR3: CASSLLQGAGTDTQYF. The CDR3 DNA is TGCGCCAGCAGTTTGCTACAGGGGGCAGGCACAGATACGCAGTATTTT.

The V and J genes are TRBV7-2 and TRBJ1-1; possibly TRBD1 for D (5 bases). From germline, CDR1 is SGHTA and CDR2 FQGNSA. The CDR3 loop spans 15 amino acids. V lost 0 bases to trimming and J lost 1 base, with 9 bases between them. CDR3 region: CASSLAQGGNTEAFF. The DNA for the CDR3 is TGTGCCAGCAGCTTAGCCCAGGGCGGGAACACTGAAGCTTTCTTT.

The chain carries TRBV23-1 and TRBJ2-5; TRBD2 agrees at 13 bases. TRBV23-1 is annotated as an ORF whose role is uncertain. The CDR3 contains 16 residues. V shed 3 bases, J shed 2 bases, and the junction held 3 bases outside the gene matches. Here the CDR3 reads CASSHPTSGGQETQYF. In DNA, the CDR3 is TGCGCCAGCAGTCACCCGACTAGCGGGGGGCAAGAGACCCAGTACTTC.

In this sample, this clonotype turned up a few times. The chain couples TRBV16 to TRBJ1-1; TRBD1 might be the D (6 bases). The germline V gene has CDR1 KGHSY and CDR2 FQNENV. The CDR3 runs to 14 residues. The V end lost 4 bases, the J end lost 4 bases, and 13 bases lay between the germline ends. CDR3 region: CASSPSRTVTEAFF. CDR3 nucleotide sequence: TGTGCCAGCAGCCCATCACGGACAGTCACTGAAGCTTTCTTT.

This clonotype was detected a few times. The chain employs TRBV4-3 and TRBJ2-2; D call uncertain. Looked up from germline, CDR1 is LGHNA and CDR2 is YSLEER. The V gene lost 0 bases and the J gene lost 7 bases, with 15 bases spanning the gap. The CDR3 is made up of 16 amino acids. The CDR3 spells CASSQDPGGFIGELFF. CDR3 bases: TGCGCCAGCAGCCAAGACCCTGGCGGTTTTATCGGGGAGCTGTTTTTT.

A few counts support this clonotype. J is TRBJ1-5 and V is TRBV5-1; D uncertain. V was clipped by 8 bases and J by 3 bases, with 9 bases between them. Germline values: CDR1 SGHRS, CDR2 YFSETQ. This CDR3 has 12 residues. The CDR3 here is CARLGINQPQHF. DNA for the CDR3: TGCGCCAGGTTAGGCATCAATCAGCCCCAGCATTTT. Full variable domain (missing parts from reference TRBV5-1 and TRBJ1-5): KAGVTQTPRYLIKTRGQQVTLSCSPISGHRSVSWYQQTPGQGLQFLFEYFSETQRNKGNFPGRFSGRQFSNSRSEMNVSTLELGDSALYLCARLGINQPQHFGDGTRLSIL.

This clonotype was counted only a few times. The chain couples TRBV6-2 or TRBV6-3 to TRBJ2-7, with a possible D match to TRBD2 (6 bases). Trimming took off 5 bases at V and 7 bases at J, with 15 bases between the two ends. Germline-derived CDR1 and CDR2 are MNHEY and SVGEGT. There are 13 residues in the CDR3. The CDR3 reads CASSQTMAGEQYF. The CDR3 region has the DNA TGTGCCAGCAGTCAGACCATGGCGGGAGAGCAGTACTTC.

This clonotype has just a few counts. V is TRBV7-9 and J is TRBJ2-1; TRBD2 agrees at 16 bases. V shed 2 bases and J 7 bases; nucleotides not matched to a gene: 5. Germline V CDR1 and CDR2: SEHNR, FQNEAQ (reference sequence). CDR3 size: 17 residues. CDR3 nucleotides: TGTGCCAGCAGCTTACCGGGACTAGCGGGGGGGCTAAATGAGCAGTTCTTC. Residues: CASSLPGLAGGLNEQFF.

This clonotype was observed a few times. The V gene is TRBV15, the J gene TRBJ2-1; D possibly corresponds to TRBD1 (6 bases). Germline CDR1 and CDR2: LNHNV and YYDKDF (reference sequence). Deletions cut 4 bases from V and 3 bases from J, with 10 bases between. The CDR3 has 14 amino acids. CDR3 loop: CATSKGEFYNEQFF. In nucleotides, the CDR3 is TGTGCCACCAGCAAGGGGGAGTTCTACAATGAGCAGTTCTTC.

This chain connects TRBV15 to TRBJ2-2; unclear D gene. Trimming removed 5 bases from V and 0 bases from J, with 4 bases in between. CDR1 and CDR2 from the germline V gene are LNHNV and YYDKDF (reference sequence). The CDR3 totals 13 residues. The CDR3 region is CATSPPNTGELFF. CDR3 nucleotide sequence: TGTGCCACCAGCCCACCGAACACCGGGGAGCTGTTTTTT.

V usage is TRBV29-1 and J usage is TRBJ2-2, with D unresolved. Per the germline V gene, CDR1 is SQVTM and CDR2 is ANQGSEA. Trimming left V 4 bases short and J 1 base short, with 7 bases between. This CDR3 region has 13 residues. DNA for the CDR3: TGCAGCGTTGTCGAGCAGAACACCGGGGAGCTGTTTTTT. This encodes CSVVEQNTGELFF.

CDR3 DNA: TGTGCCAGCAGCCCAAGGACAGGGCTTCAAGAGACCCAGTACTTC. It translates to CASSPRTGLQETQYF. This chain connects TRBV7-9 to TRBJ2-5, with TRBD1 matching 8 bases. Germline V gives CDR1 SEHNR, CDR2 FQNEAQ (reference sequence). This CDR3 is built from 15 residues. V lost 5 bases to trimming and J lost 2 bases; unmatched junction nucleotides: 7.

The sample holds a few counts of this clonotype. This chain joins TRBV20-1 and TRBJ2-1; 9 nucleotides agree with TRBD2. The CDR3 is 15 residues long. The V gene end was trimmed by 1 base and the J gene end by 8 bases; junction bases not matched to a gene: 9. Germline CDR1 and CDR2: DFQATT and SNEGSKA (reference sequence). As DNA, the CDR3 is TGCAGTGCTAGAGGGGGGACTAGCCGAAGGGATGAGCAGTTCTTC. The encoded protein is CSARGGTSRRDEQFF.

The chain links TRBV29-1 to TRBJ1-2, with D unclear. Germline V gives CDR1 SQVTM, CDR2 ANQGSEA. The CDR3 loop spans 12 amino acids. V dropped 8 bases and J dropped 3 bases, with 13 bases sitting between them. CDR3 sequence: CSCAEVHYGYTF. The CDR3, as DNA: TGCAGCTGCGCAGAGGTTCACTATGGCTACACCTTC.

In its sample, this clonotype was seen a few times. This rearrangement joins TRBV27 to TRBJ2-3, with D unclear. Germline V gene sequence: CDR1 MNHEY, CDR2 SMNVEV (reference sequence). Trimming stripped 1 base from V and 0 bases from J, with 8 bases between. The CDR3 consists of 15 residues. CDR3 in amino acids: CASSLYLLSTDTQYF. CDR3 sequence (DNA): TGTGCCAGCAGTTTATATCTCCTTAGCACAGATACGCAGTATTTT.

The chain combines TRBV5-1 with TRBJ2-3; D unresolved. Germline loops: CDR1 SGHRS, CDR2 YFSETQ. CDR3 size: 12 residues. The germline V and J ends were trimmed by 1 base and 5 bases, with 5 bases remaining between them. The CDR3 loop is CASSLNQDTQYF. In DNA, the CDR3 is TGCGCCAGCAGCTTGAATCAAGATACGCAGTATTTT.

This clonotype was seen only a few times. V is TRBV7-2 and J is TRBJ1-5, with TRBD1 matching over 8 bases. Germline lookup yields CDR1 SGHTA and CDR2 FQGNSA. V gave up 5 bases and J gave up 7 bases; unmatched junction bases: 4. The CDR3 is 13 residues long. CDR3 residues: CASSPDREQPQHF. Here the CDR3 DNA reads TGTGCCAGCAGCCCGGACAGGGAACAGCCCCAGCATTTT.

The V call is TRBV29-1, the J call TRBJ2-1, with D tentatively TRBD2 (7 bases). Between the trimmed V and J ends, which lost 4 bases and 6 bases, there was a span of 19 bases. CDR3 length: 15 residues. The V gene's germline CDR1 is SQVTM and CDR2 ANQGSEA. The CDR3 region is CSVVPGGWGGNEQFF. The CDR3 region has the DNA TGCAGCGTTGTGCCGGGGGGCTGGGGGGGCAATGAGCAGTTCTTC.

This clonotype was observed many times. J is TRBJ1-2 and V is TRBV5-1; 7 positions agree with TRBD1. Germline CDR1 and CDR2: SGHRS and YFSETQ. V lost 0 bases to trimming and J lost 4 bases; unmatched junction nucleotides: 9. The CDR3 runs 16 residues. CDR3 nucleotide sequence: TGCGCCAGCAGCTTGGGAGGCGGGACAGTCGGCTATGGCTACACCTTC. As protein: CASSLGGGTVGYGYTF.

The chain is built from TRBV18 and TRBJ1-1, with D perhaps matching TRBD1 (5 bases). V lost 10 bases to trimming and J lost 1 base, with 13 bases between them. The CDR3 runs 13 residues. Per the germline V gene, CDR1 is KGHSH and CDR2 is LQKENI. CDR3 in amino acids: CATEEGQNTEAFF. As DNA, the CDR3 is TGTGCCACCGAGGAGGGGCAGAACACTGAAGCTTTCTTT.

This sequence joins TRBV30 and TRBJ1-1; 7 bases are shared with TRBD1. The V gene's germline CDR1 is GTSNPN and CDR2 SVGIG (reference sequence). The CDR3 length is 13 residues. The V segment lost 4 bases and the J segment 2 bases; nucleotides outside the gene matches: 4. The CDR3 bases are TGTGCCTGGACCCGACAGGGTAACACTGAAGCTTTCTTT. Its protein product is CAWTRQGNTEAFF.

V gene TRBV12-3 or TRBV12-4 combines with J gene TRBJ2-7; no reliable D call. CDR3 size: 11 residues. The V gene lost 2 bases and the J gene lost 5 bases, with 4 bases spanning the gap. CDR3 amino acids: CASSLRDEQYF. CDR3 bases: TGTGCCAGCAGTTTAAGGGACGAGCAGTACTTC.

This clonotype was counted a few times. CDR3 sequence: CASSETTGWVAFF. Here the CDR3 DNA reads TGTGCCAGCAGTGAGACGACAGGGTGGGTAGCTTTCTTT. This rearrangement joins TRBV6-1 to TRBJ1-1; 7 nucleotides agree with TRBD1. The CDR3 is 13 residues long. The V segment lost 3 bases and the J segment 10 bases; nucleotides outside the gene matches: 8. CDR1 MNHNS and CDR2 SASEGT come from the germline V gene.

The genes are TRBV6-5 and TRBJ1-1; D gene uncertain. Germline loops: CDR1 MNHEY, CDR2 SVGAGI. V was cut by 0 bases and J by 1 base, with 12 bases left in between. The CDR3 spans 16 residues. CDR3 coding DNA: TGTGCCAGCAGTTACTCGGGCGGAGTGGGGAACACTGAAGCTTTCTTT. Translated, it gives CASSYSGGVGNTEAFF.

Only a few counts were recorded for this clonotype. The chain couples TRBV7-2 to TRBJ2-1; D is possibly TRBD2 (7 bases). The CDR3 is made up of 15 amino acids. From germline, CDR1 is SGHTA and CDR2 FQGNSA. V lost 7 bases and J 4 bases, leaving 17 bases between the germline ends. Written as DNA, the CDR3 is TGTGCCAGCAAGGAGAGGGGGGGCATGTACAATGAGCAGTTCTTC. This gives the protein CASKERGGMYNEQFF. Full variable domain (remainder filled in from reference TRBV7-2 and TRBJ2-1): GAGVSQSPSNKVTEKGKDVELRCDPISGHTALYWYRQSLGQGLEFLIYFQGNSAPDKSGLPSDRFSAERTGGSVSTLTIQRTQQEDSAVYLCASKERGGMYNEQFFGPGTRLTVL.